These T cell receptor beta chains were read from a single sample in a study of regulatory T cells in long-lasting Graves disease. TCRdb ran MiXCR on the multiplex PCR reads and lists one entry per CDR3 protein. The sample holds around 500,000 distinct CDR3 sequences, approximately 12% seen once. This same sample was also part of a study on T cells in Graves' hyperthyroidism and ophthalmopathy.

The starting material was peripheral blood mononuclear cells (PBMCs), obtained at new diagnosis, from a patient treated with antithyroid drugs. The source is a young man with Graves disease. Both conserved end residues are part of each CDR3. Fields, in order: CDR3 protein, CDR3 DNA, J gene, clone size, D gene, CDR3 length, V gene. D genes are given only for firm matches. The listing skips clone size in some rows; elsewhere it reads once, few, many or a size class.

CDR3aa: CSARETGRREQFF
CDR3nt: TGCAGTGCTAGAGAGACAGGGAGACGCGAGCAGTTCTTC
j_gene: TRBJ2-1
abundance: many
d_gene: TRBD1
len: 13
v_gene: TRBV20-1

CDR3aa: CASSPDRNSYEQYF
CDR3nt: TGTGCCAGCTCCCCCGACAGGAACTCCTACGAGCAGTACTTC
j_gene: TRBJ2-7
abundance: NA
d_gene: NA
len: 14
v_gene: TRBV18

CDR3aa: CASSPPKGASGSNEQFF
CDR3nt: TGTGCCAGCAGCCCTCCTAAGGGCGCTAGCGGGAGTAATGAGCAGTTCTTC
j_gene: TRBJ2-1
abundance: NA
d_gene: TRBD2
len: 17
v_gene: TRBV4-2

CDR3aa: CASSQVAGGVETQYF
CDR3nt: TGCGCCAGCAGCCAAGTAGCGGGAGGAGTGGAGACCCAGTACTTC
j_gene: TRBJ2-5
abundance: NA
d_gene: TRBD2
len: 15
v_gene: TRBV4-1

CDR3aa: CATSRGGTSGRNEQFF
CDR3nt: TGTGCCACCAGCAGAGGTGGGACTAGCGGGAGGAATGAGCAGTTCTTC
j_gene: TRBJ2-1
abundance: many
d_gene: TRBD2
len: 16
v_gene: TRBV15

CDR3aa: CAWKEAFWGETQYF
CDR3nt: TGTGCCTGGAAAGAGGCCTTCTGGGGAGAGACCCAGTACTTC
j_gene: TRBJ2-5
abundance: NA
d_gene: NA
len: 14
v_gene: TRBV30

CDR3aa: CASSLDPRRVSYEQHF
CDR3nt: TGTGCCAGCAGCTTAGACCCGAGGCGGGTCTCCTACGAGCAGCACTTC
j_gene: TRBJ2-7
abundance: NA
d_gene: NA
len: 16
v_gene: TRBV11-2

CDR3aa: CASSLLGLADQETQYF
CDR3nt: TGCGCCAGCAGCTTGTTAGGACTAGCGGATCAAGAGACCCAGTACTTC
j_gene: TRBJ2-5
abundance: few
d_gene: TRBD2
len: 16
v_gene: TRBV5-1

CDR3aa: CASSYSIGVGTQYF
CDR3nt: TGTGCCAGCAGTTACTCAATAGGGGTCGGGACCCAGTACTTC
j_gene: TRBJ2-5
abundance: many
d_gene: NA
len: 14
v_gene: TRBV6-5

CDR3aa: CASSYGLAGKQETQYF
CDR3nt: TGTGCCAGCAGCTACGGACTAGCGGGTAAACAAGAGACCCAGTACTTC
j_gene: TRBJ2-5
abundance: many
d_gene: TRBD2
len: 16
v_gene: TRBV12-3/TRBV12-4

CDR3aa: CASSTGDSNEKLFF
CDR3nt: TGTGCCAGCAGCACAGGGGATTCTAATGAAAAACTGTTTTTT
j_gene: TRBJ1-4
abundance: few
d_gene: TRBD1
len: 14
v_gene: TRBV6-1

CDR3aa: CASKLADGTETQYF
CDR3nt: TGTGCCAGCAAACTAGCGGACGGGACAGAGACCCAGTACTTC
j_gene: TRBJ2-5
abundance: NA
d_gene: TRBD2
len: 14
v_gene: TRBV6-1

CDR3aa: CASSLRAGADNEQFF
CDR3nt: TGCGCCAGCAGCTTGCGGGCAGGGGCTGATAATGAGCAGTTCTTC
j_gene: TRBJ2-1
abundance: many
d_gene: NA
len: 15
v_gene: TRBV5-1

CDR3aa: CASSLSVGGMRETQYF
CDR3nt: TGTGCCAGCAGTTTATCAGTGGGAGGGATGCGAGAGACCCAGTACTTC
j_gene: TRBJ2-5
abundance: many
d_gene: TRBD2
len: 16
v_gene: TRBV28

CDR3aa: CASSLDVGGQAFF
CDR3nt: TGTGCCAGCAGCTTGGATGTCGGGGGACAAGCTTTCTTT
j_gene: TRBJ1-1
abundance: many
d_gene: NA
len: 13
v_gene: TRBV5-4

CDR3aa: CASRSPREGPGANVLTF
CDR3nt: TGTGCCAGCCGGTCTCCGCGGGAGGGCCCTGGGGCCAACGTCCTGACTTTC
j_gene: TRBJ2-6
abundance: NA
d_gene: TRBD2
len: 17
v_gene: TRBV6-1

CDR3aa: CSVGATLRDGAHEQYF
CDR3nt: TGCAGCGTTGGAGCCACACTGAGGGACGGGGCCCACGAGCAGTACTTC
j_gene: TRBJ2-7
abundance: few
d_gene: NA
len: 16
v_gene: TRBV29-1

CDR3aa: CATSRDRDRSTDTQYF
CDR3nt: TGTGCCACCAGCAGAGATCGGGACAGAAGCACAGATACGCAGTATTTT
j_gene: TRBJ2-3
abundance: few
d_gene: TRBD1
len: 16
v_gene: TRBV15

CDR3aa: CAWRLGTGSYEQYF
CDR3nt: TGTGCCTGGCGGCTAGGGACAGGCTCCTACGAGCAGTACTTC
j_gene: TRBJ2-7
abundance: many
d_gene: TRBD1
len: 14
v_gene: TRBV30

CDR3aa: CASRMGLATETQYF
CDR3nt: TGTGCCAGCAGAATGGGACTAGCGACAGAGACCCAGTACTTC
j_gene: TRBJ2-5
abundance: few
d_gene: TRBD2
len: 14
v_gene: TRBV28

CDR3aa: CASSHPPGVETQYF
CDR3nt: TGTGCCAGCAGCCACCCCCCGGGGGTGGAGACCCAGTACTTC
j_gene: TRBJ2-5
abundance: many
d_gene: NA
len: 14
v_gene: TRBV3-1

CDR3aa: CATSREGTSPSMQYF
CDR3nt: TGTGCCACCAGCCGCGAGGGGACTAGCCCCTCTATGCAGTACTTC
j_gene: TRBJ2-7
abundance: many
d_gene: TRBD2
len: 15
v_gene: TRBV15

CDR3aa: CATSREPLRGEKLFF
CDR3nt: TGTGCCACCAGCAGAGAACCACTGAGAGGGGAAAAACTGTTTTTT
j_gene: TRBJ1-4
abundance: NA
d_gene: NA
len: 15
v_gene: TRBV15

CDR3aa: CASSIDPDNQGRNSPLHF
CDR3nt: TGTGCCAGTAGTATAGATCCGGACAACCAAGGGCGTAATTCACCCCTCCACTTT
j_gene: TRBJ1-6
abundance: few
d_gene: NA
len: 18
v_gene: TRBV19

CDR3aa: CASSVVTGTSGTNPRSYNEQFF
CDR3nt: TGTGCCAGCAGCGTAGTAACGGGGACTAGCGGGACTAACCCCCGCTCCTACAATGAGCAGTTCTTC
j_gene: TRBJ2-1
abundance: few
d_gene: TRBD2
len: 22
v_gene: TRBV9

CDR3aa: CASSYSTGGDTEAFF
CDR3nt: TGTGCCAGCAGTTACTCCACCGGAGGGGACACTGAAGCTTTCTTT
j_gene: TRBJ1-1
abundance: many
d_gene: NA
len: 15
v_gene: TRBV6-5

CDR3aa: CASRPPERELFF
CDR3nt: TGTGCCAGCAGACCCCCCGAGCGGGAGCTGTTCTTC
j_gene: TRBJ2-1
abundance: many
d_gene: TRBD2
len: 12
v_gene: TRBV12-3/TRBV12-4

CDR3aa: CASQGGIYEQYF
CDR3nt: TGTGCCAGCCAGGGAGGAATTTACGAGCAGTACTTC
j_gene: TRBJ2-7
abundance: many
d_gene: NA
len: 12
v_gene: TRBV6-1

CDR3aa: CASSLEANQETQYF
CDR3nt: TGTGCCAGCAGCTTGGAGGCTAACCAAGAGACCCAGTACTTC
j_gene: TRBJ2-5
abundance: many
d_gene: NA
len: 14
v_gene: TRBV5-4

CDR3aa: CATSTTSDYEQYF
CDR3nt: TGTGCCACCAGCACGACTAGTGACTACGAGCAGTACTTC
j_gene: TRBJ2-7
abundance: many
d_gene: NA
len: 13
v_gene: TRBV15

CDR3aa: CASSLDRLGTQYF
CDR3nt: TGTGCCAGCAGCTTAGACAGGCTAGGGACCCAGTACTTC
j_gene: TRBJ2-5
abundance: many
d_gene: NA
len: 13
v_gene: TRBV7-2

CDR3aa: CASRQGWPTNYGYTF
CDR3nt: TGTGCCAGCCGTCAGGGGTGGCCAACTAACTATGGCTACACCTTC
j_gene: TRBJ1-2
abundance: NA
d_gene: NA
len: 15
v_gene: TRBV27

CDR3aa: CATKKQSGGYTF
CDR3nt: TGTGCCACAAAAAAGCAGTCAGGTGGCTACACCTTC
j_gene: TRBJ1-2
abundance: NA
d_gene: NA
len: 12
v_gene: TRBV6-1

CDR3aa: CASGDGTDYGYTF
CDR3nt: TGTGCCAGCGGGGACGGGACAGACTATGGCTACACCTTC
j_gene: TRBJ1-2
abundance: few
d_gene: TRBD1
len: 13
v_gene: TRBV28

CDR3aa: CASSSPPGKTQQYF
CDR3nt: TGCGCCAGCAGCTCCCCCCCAGGGAAGACCCAGCAGTACTTC
j_gene: TRBJ2-7
abundance: NA
d_gene: NA
len: 14
v_gene: TRBV5-1

CDR3aa: CASSFDANYGYTF
CDR3nt: TGTGCCAGCAGTTTTGACGCGAACTATGGCTACACCTTC
j_gene: TRBJ1-2
abundance: NA
d_gene: NA
len: 13
v_gene: TRBV27

CDR3aa: CATSDPASDRGRDYTF
CDR3nt: TGTGCCACCAGTGACCCCGCCTCGGACAGGGGCCGGGACTACACCTTC
j_gene: TRBJ1-2
abundance: many
d_gene: TRBD1
len: 16
v_gene: TRBV24-1

CDR3aa: CASSFGYANYEAFF
CDR3nt: TGCGCCAGCAGCTTCGGATACGCCAACTATGAAGCTTTCTTT
j_gene: TRBJ1-1
abundance: NA
d_gene: NA
len: 14
v_gene: TRBV5-1

CDR3aa: CASSYQPDYTGELFF
CDR3nt: TGTGCCAGCAGTTACCAACCCGACTACACCGGGGAGCTGTTTTTT
j_gene: TRBJ2-2
abundance: NA
d_gene: NA
len: 15
v_gene: TRBV6-5

CDR3aa: CATSRGSGYTYNEQFF
CDR3nt: TGTGCCACCAGCAGGGGTAGCGGGTATACCTACAATGAGCAGTTCTTC
j_gene: TRBJ2-1
abundance: few
d_gene: TRBD2
len: 16
v_gene: TRBV15

CDR3aa: CASKVGGNTEAFF
CDR3nt: TGTGCCAGCAAGGTGGGAGGAAACACTGAAGCTTTCTTT
j_gene: TRBJ1-1
abundance: many
d_gene: NA
len: 13
v_gene: TRBV13

CDR3aa: CSVASKVPRPRGETQYF
CDR3nt: TGCAGCGTTGCCAGTAAAGTGCCCCGACCCCGGGGAGAGACCCAGTACTTC
j_gene: TRBJ2-5
abundance: few
d_gene: NA
len: 17
v_gene: TRBV29-1

CDR3aa: CASSSQGAGDEKLFF
CDR3nt: TGTGCCAGCAGTTCACAGGGGGCGGGAGACGAAAAACTGTTTTTT
j_gene: TRBJ1-4
abundance: few
d_gene: TRBD1
len: 15
v_gene: TRBV27

CDR3aa: CASSFEGREQFF
CDR3nt: TGTGCCAGCAGCTTTGAAGGACGGGAGCAGTTCTTC
j_gene: TRBJ2-1
abundance: NA
d_gene: NA
len: 12
v_gene: TRBV5-6

CDR3aa: CASSALAEGVNEQFF
CDR3nt: TGTGCCAGCAGTGCCCTAGCGGAGGGGGTCAATGAGCAGTTCTTC
j_gene: TRBJ2-1
abundance: many
d_gene: NA
len: 15
v_gene: TRBV2

CDR3aa: CASSYSQGAGGNTIYF
CDR3nt: TGTGCCAGCAGTTACTCCCAGGGGGCGGGTGGAAACACCATATATTTT
j_gene: TRBJ1-3
abundance: NA
d_gene: TRBD1
len: 16
v_gene: TRBV6-5

CDR3aa: CASSLRDGTEAFF
CDR3nt: TGTGCCAGTAGCCTCCGGGACGGCACTGAAGCTTTCTTT
j_gene: TRBJ1-1
abundance: many
d_gene: NA
len: 13
v_gene: TRBV19

CDR3aa: CASSDSGRHTGELFF
CDR3nt: TGCGCCAGCAGTGATAGCGGGAGGCACACCGGGGAGCTGTTTTTT
j_gene: TRBJ2-2
abundance: many
d_gene: TRBD2
len: 15
v_gene: TRBV10-1

CDR3aa: CASSLLFSSEQYF
CDR3nt: TGTGCCAGCAGTTTACTGTTCAGTAGCGAGCAGTACTTC
j_gene: TRBJ2-7
abundance: many
d_gene: NA
len: 13
v_gene: TRBV28

CDR3aa: CASKGLADLQETQYF
CDR3nt: TGTGCCAGCAAGGGACTAGCGGACCTACAAGAGACCCAGTACTTC
j_gene: TRBJ2-5
abundance: NA
d_gene: TRBD2
len: 15
v_gene: TRBV6-1

CDR3aa: CASSPPGGALATYEQYF
CDR3nt: TGTGCCAGCTCACCACCGGGGGGGGCACTAGCCACCTACGAGCAGTACTTC
j_gene: TRBJ2-7
abundance: many
d_gene: NA
len: 17
v_gene: TRBV18

CDR3aa: CASSHRGVLNTGELFF
CDR3nt: TGTGCCAGCAGTCACCGGGGCGTTCTGAACACCGGGGAGCTGTTTTTT
j_gene: TRBJ2-2
abundance: many
d_gene: NA
len: 16
v_gene: TRBV6-1

CDR3aa: CASSSGTSGRVINEQFF
CDR3nt: TGTGCCAGCAGCTCCGGGACTAGCGGGAGGGTAATCAATGAGCAGTTCTTC
j_gene: TRBJ2-1
abundance: few
d_gene: TRBD2
len: 17
v_gene: TRBV5-4

CDR3aa: CASSFTGSEQYF
CDR3nt: TGTGCCAGCAGCTTCACCGGGAGCGAGCAGTACTTC
j_gene: TRBJ2-7
abundance: NA
d_gene: NA
len: 12
v_gene: TRBV7-3